The 4 T cell receptor beta chains in this list originate from one sample, sequenced in a study of blood T cell repertoires in COVID-19. Using immunoSEQ multiplex PCR, the repertoire was profiled, and TCRdb retains in-frame clones only, with some absent. Of 200,000 to 300,000 clones listed, nearly 90% were seen once; the top ten hold 0.65% to 0.8%. Source material: peripheral blood. The receptors were sampled from a human donor in a cohort sampled during active COVID-19.

CDR3 nucleotide sequence: TGTGCCAGTCTGCCAGCCTCCAGGGGTTATACTGAAGCTTTCTTT. Translating it yields CASLPASRGYTEAFF. The chain uses TRBV19 and TRBJ1-1; TRBD1 might be the D (6 bases). The CDR3 contains 15 residues. Deletions cut 8 bases from V and 5 bases from J, with 21 bases between. CDR1 is LNHDA, CDR2 SQIVND, per germline (reference sequence).

This chain connects TRBV2 to TRBJ2-2, with D maybe TRBD1 (5 bases). The CDR3 contains 15 residues. Per germline, CDR1 SNHLY and CDR2 FYNNEI. V dropped 6 bases and J dropped 0 bases, with 11 bases sitting between them. The CDR3 DNA follows: TGTGCCAGCAGGAAACTGACAGCGAACACCGGGGAGCTGTTTTTT. This translates into CASRKLTANTGELFF.

V and J are TRBV19 and TRBJ1-1; D is possibly TRBD1 (6 bases). The ends were cut back, 4 bases at V and 0 bases at J, with 15 bases in the middle. Germline-derived CDR1 and CDR2 are LNHDA and SQIVND (reference sequence). The CDR3 is 16 amino acids. In nucleotides, the CDR3 is TGTGCCAGTAGTACCCCCGAGGGACACCTGAACACTGAAGCTTTCTTT. Amino acids: CASSTPEGHLNTEAFF. Full variable domain (rest looked up from reference TRBV19 and TRBJ1-1): DGGITQSPKYLFRKEGQNVTLSCEQNLNHDAMYWYRQDPGQGLRLIYYSQIVNDFQKGDIAEGYSVSREKKESFPLTVTSAQKNPTAFYLCASSTPEGHLNTEAFFGQGTRLTVV.

CDR3 region: CASSPFRGNTEAFF. Written as DNA, the CDR3 is TGTGCCAGCAGCCCTTTTAGGGGGAACACTGAAGCTTTCTTT. This chain connects TRBV7-2 to TRBJ1-1, with TRBD1 as a possible D gene (5 bases). The CDR3 sequence is 14 residues long. Germline V CDR1 and CDR2: SGHTA, FQGNSA. The V end lost 5 bases, the J end lost 1 base, and 11 bases lay between the germline ends.